The sequence of this TCR beta chain was determined in a study of metastatic and nonmetastatic thyroid tumors (dated by TCRdb to about 2020). Looking at the study overall: The researchers compared repertoires between peripheral blood samples and tumor or nodule tissue samples from patients with malignant or benign thyroid disease. Broader findings and caveats from the paper: In both blood and tumor samples, TCR beta diversity was reported to be significantly higher in malignant tumors than in benign nodules.

This clone was counted at least ten times. The clone's antigen remains unknown. No quality values exist for individual bases; no much larger clone is one base distant. Before undergoing thyroid surgery, none of the patients had been given any kind of treatment. Using T-cell receptor beta sequencing, the researchers looked back retrospectively at clinical samples from patients, gathered between about 2011 and 2019. V and J are truncated by 8 bases and 4 bases respectively, leaving an intervening sequence of 11 bases. Spanning cysteine to phenylalanine, the CDR3 consists of 12 amino acids. Just the 36-base CDR3 DNA is kept, in frame starting at base 1. The germline V gene encodes CDR1 SGHAT and CDR2 FQNNGV. Receptor libraries were prepared by PCR. The run used an Illumina HiSeq 4000. High-throughput sequencing was used to profile the TCR beta-chain CDR3 region of each patient. The paper's data handling went like this. The researchers built a classifier to tell apart papillary thyroid cancer patients with distant metastasis, based on CDR3 differences among clinicopathological groups. The Shannon index was used to assess repertoire diversity, and the Morisita-Horn index was used to assess tumor-blood repertoire similarity. TCRdb handled the public reads itself, with Q25 trimming in fastp and clone calling in MiXCR, and kept productive beta chains. The V and J calls come from TCRdb's annotation, not from the publication. Recorded for this sample are 35,000 to 50,000 clones; approximately 15% of them occurred a single time. The ten most abundant clones make up roughly 9.5% of the sample.

The chain couples TRBV11-2 to TRBJ1-1, with the identity of the D gene unclear. Sequencing input: blood. The receptor was derived from a female donor with papillary thyroid cancer or a benign thyroid nodule (not recorded which). Some clones in this sample may be carry-over from other donors' samples. Read as DNA, the sequence is TGTGCCAGCCGAGGGAGAGGCACTGAAGCTTTCTTT. Translated, it reads CASRGRGTEAFF.